This T cell receptor (beta chain) comes out of a study of T-cell reconstitution after alpha-beta-depleted transplantation in children. A library of TCRbeta sequences, prepared with unique molecular identifiers, was generated. MiXCR was run by TCRdb on the PCR reads, yielding one entry per CDR3 protein. The repertoire holds approximately 240,000 distinct CDR3 sequences, with roughly a tenth as singletons. The CDR3 length is 15 residues. V lost 7 bases to trimming and J lost 5 bases; unmatched junction nucleotides: 9. This clonotype was sampled from a human donor who donated a stem cell graft to a child with acute lymphoblastic leukemia. Source: PBMCs from the stem cell graft donor, taken from the stem cell graft. The chain couples TRBV12-3 or TRBV12-4 to TRBJ2-1, with 9 positions matching TRBD2. The CDR3 nucleotides read TGTGCCAGCATCCTTCTTAGCGGGGGTAACAATGAGCAGTTCTTC. Amino acid sequence: CASILLSGGNNEQFF.